This T cell receptor (beta chain) stems from a study of blood T cells in healthy people across ages. Study details: About one barcoded beta molecule per two T cells was captured by template switching.

Only a few counts were recorded for this clonotype. The authors ran a second PCR of 7 to 11 cycles using a sample-barcoded 5' primer and a J-beta primer mix. TCRdb re-derived calls from the 5' RACE reads in MiXCR, one entry per CDR3 protein. The table lists more than 900,000 distinct CDR3 sequences, about 27% of them singletons. Trimming removed 0 bases at V and 2 bases at J, with 11 bases between. The CDR3 totals 15 residues. Per germline, CDR1 SGHTA and CDR2 FQGNSA. These same data were also listed under a study on T cells of mothers and their children.

V gene TRBV7-2 combines with J gene TRBJ2-7; TRBD2 might be the D (6 bases). The sequenced material came from blood. This receptor was identified in a woman between 40 and 50 years old in good health. The DNA for the CDR3 is TGTGCCAGCAGCTTAGCGTTGGGGGGTGCCTACGAGCAGTACTTC. This translates into CASSLALGGAYEQYF.